These T cell receptor beta chains were read from a single sample in a study of blood T cell repertoires in COVID-19. TCRdb keeps only in-frame clones here, not all; method: immunoSEQ multiplex PCR. The table records 310,000 or so clones, about 90% of them present only once. The sample was peripheral blood. Source of these receptors: a woman aged 25 to 39 with COVID-19, enrolled during active disease. CDR3s include the opening cysteine and the closing phenylalanine or tryptophan. D genes are given only for firm matches. Clone size is given for some rows only: seen once, a few or many times, or a class if the clone is expanded.

d_call clone_size j_call v_call cdr3_nt cdr3_aa
TRBD2 . TRBJ2-1 TRBV6-5 TGTGCCAGCAGAATCTCCGGGACTAGACTCGATGAGCAGTTCTTC CASRISGTRLDEQFF
. once TRBJ2-2 TRBV15 TGTGCCACCAGCAGAAACCCCCTAGCGCTGGACACCGGGGAGCTGTTTTTT CATSRNPLALDTGELFF
TRBD1 . TRBJ2-7 TRBV4-3 TGCGCCAGCAGCCAAGGCACCAGGGGACAGTTCCACGAGCAGTACTTC CASSQGTRGQFHEQYF
TRBD1 . TRBJ2-1 TRBV19 TGTGCCAGTAGTCCCGAACAGGGGGCTGTCCACAATGAGCAGTTCTTC CASSPEQGAVHNEQFF
. . TRBJ2-4 TRBV6-6 TGTGCCAGCAGTTACAGGGGATCCAAAAACATTCAGTACTTC CASSYRGSKNIQYF
TRBD1 . TRBJ2-2 TRBV14 TGTGCCAGCAGCCAAGAGGACAGGCCGAACACCGGGGAGCTGTTTTTT CASSQEDRPNTGELFF
. few TRBJ1-5 TRBV19 TGTGCCAGTAGTATCAGGACAGTAAGGAATCAGCCCCAGCATTTT CASSIRTVRNQPQHF
. . TRBJ2-7 TRBV3-1/TRBV3-2 TGTGCCAGCAGCACTCTAGGAAATAGAAACGGTACCCCCTACGAGCAGTACTTC CASSTLGNRNGTPYEQYF
TRBD1 . TRBJ2-3 TRBV2 TGTGCCAGCAGTGAACAGGGGGCGCTTCAAGATACGCAGTATTTT CASSEQGALQDTQYF
TRBD1 . TRBJ2-2 TRBV28 TGTGCCAGCAGTACCCCGACAGGGGGAAAGTCCGGGGAGCTGTTTTTT CASSTPTGGKSGELFF
TRBD1 once TRBJ2-5 TRBV7-9 TGTGCCAGCAGCGACGGACAGGGGTTTAGAGCCCAGTACTTC CASSDGQGFRAQYF
. . TRBJ1-5 TRBV2 TGTGCCAGCAGTGAAGGGCCCGGGAATCAGCCCCAGCATTTT CASSEGPGNQPQHF
TRBD2 . TRBJ2-5 TRBV19 TGTGCCAGTAGTGGGACTAGCGGGTTCCTGGAGACCCAGTACTTC CASSGTSGFLETQYF